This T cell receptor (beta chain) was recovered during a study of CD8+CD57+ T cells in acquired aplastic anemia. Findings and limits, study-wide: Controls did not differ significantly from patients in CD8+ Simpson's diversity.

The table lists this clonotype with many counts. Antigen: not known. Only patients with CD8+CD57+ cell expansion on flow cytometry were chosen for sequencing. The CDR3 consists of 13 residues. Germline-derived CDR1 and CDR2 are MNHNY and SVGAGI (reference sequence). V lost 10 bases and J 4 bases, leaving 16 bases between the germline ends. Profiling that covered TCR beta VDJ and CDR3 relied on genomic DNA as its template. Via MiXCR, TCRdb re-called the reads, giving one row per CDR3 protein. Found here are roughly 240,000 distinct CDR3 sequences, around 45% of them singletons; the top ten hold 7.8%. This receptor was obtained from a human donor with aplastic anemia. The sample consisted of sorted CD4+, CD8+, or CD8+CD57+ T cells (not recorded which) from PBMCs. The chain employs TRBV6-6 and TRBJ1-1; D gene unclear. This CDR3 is CANRKRRATEAFF. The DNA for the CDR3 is TGTGCCAACCGAAAACGCAGAGCCACTGAAGCTTTCTTT.